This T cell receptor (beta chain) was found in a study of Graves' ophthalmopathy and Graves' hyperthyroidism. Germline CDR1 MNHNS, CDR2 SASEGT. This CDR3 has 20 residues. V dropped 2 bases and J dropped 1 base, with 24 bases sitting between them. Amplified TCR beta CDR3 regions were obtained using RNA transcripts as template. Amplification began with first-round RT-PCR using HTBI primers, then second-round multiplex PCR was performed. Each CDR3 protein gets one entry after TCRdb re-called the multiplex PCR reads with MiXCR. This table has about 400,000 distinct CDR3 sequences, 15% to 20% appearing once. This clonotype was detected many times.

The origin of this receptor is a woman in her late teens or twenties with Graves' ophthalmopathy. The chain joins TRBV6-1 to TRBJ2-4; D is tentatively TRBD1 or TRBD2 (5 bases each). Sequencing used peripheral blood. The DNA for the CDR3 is TGTGCCAGCAGTGAAAGAGGGACCCCACCGATAGACTCCGCCAAAAACATTCAGTACTTC. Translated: CASSERGTPPIDSAKNIQYF.